The 7 T cell receptor beta chains presented below share a single source sample, sequenced in a study of blood T cell repertoires in COVID-19. The assay was immunoSEQ multiplex PCR, and TCRdb's table has in-frame clones only and misses some. Found here are approximately 100,000 clones, about 87% of them singletons; the top ten hold 6.5% to 8%. Sequences were obtained from peripheral blood. The receptor set was obtained from a woman between 45 and 60 years old with acute or convalescent COVID-19.

The chain employs TRBV28 and TRBJ2-7, with TRBD1 as a possible D gene (6 bases). CDR1 MDHEN and CDR2 SYDVKM come from the germline V gene. V was clipped by 2 bases and J by 4 bases, with 9 bases between them. CDR3 size: 13 residues. Here the CDR3 reads CASSLPGAYEQYF. CDR3 bases: TGTGCCAGCAGTTTACCAGGGGCGTACGAGCAGTACTTC.

The chain uses TRBV5-1 and TRBJ2-1; a possible D gene is TRBD2 (5 bases). This CDR3 spans 16 amino acids. From germline, CDR1 is SGHRS and CDR2 YFSETQ. Trimming removed 3 bases from V and 2 bases from J, with 15 bases in between. CDR3: CASSWMASGAYNEQFF. CDR3 nucleotides: TGCGCCAGCAGCTGGATGGCGAGCGGTGCCTACAATGAGCAGTTCTTC.

The chain carries TRBV5-1 and TRBJ1-6; 12 bases line up with TRBD1. The CDR3 consists of 14 residues. V trimming: 4 bases; J trimming: 10 bases; junction bases outside the gene matches: 3. Germline V gene lookup returns CDR1 SGHRS and CDR2 YFSETQ. CDR3 nucleotide sequence: TGCGCCAGCAGCGAGGGACAGGGGGCCTCACCCCTCCACTTT. Protein: CASSEGQGASPLHF.

The V and J genes are TRBV28 and TRBJ2-7; 12 positions match TRBD1. Germline values: CDR1 MDHEN, CDR2 SYDVKM. This CDR3 contains 15 residues. V lost 4 bases and J lost 2; bases outside the gene matches: 3. The CDR3: CASSWGQGAPYEQYF. CDR3 nucleotides: TGTGCCAGCAGTTGGGGACAGGGGGCACCCTACGAGCAGTACTTC.

This clone is labeled medium-sized. V gene TRBV20-1 combines with J gene TRBJ1-6, with 8 bases aligning to TRBD1. This CDR3 is 11 amino acids long. Trimming took 5 bases from V and 12 from J; bases not matched to a gene: 3. Germline lookup yields CDR1 DFQATT and CDR2 SNEGSKA (reference sequence). Written as DNA, the CDR3 is TGCAGTGCTGACAGGGGTGTACCCCTCCACTTT. Its protein product is CSADRGVPLHF.

This chain connects TRBV18 to TRBJ1-2; tentative D call: TRBD1 (6 bases). Trimming removed 0 bases at V and 4 bases at J, with 18 bases between. The CDR3 totals 17 residues. Looked up from germline, CDR1 is KGHSH and CDR2 is LQKENI. CDR3 amino acids: CASSPPVGSRTVYGYTF. The CDR3 DNA is TGTGCCAGCTCACCACCCGTCGGTTCCCGGACAGTCTATGGCTACACCTTC. Full variable domain (outside the CDR3, taken from reference TRBV18 and TRBJ1-2): NAGVMQNPRHLVRRRGQEARLRCSPMKGHSHVYWYRQLPEEGLKFMVYLQKENIIDESGMPKERFSAEFPKEGPSILRIQQVVRGDSAAYFCASSPPVGSRTVYGYTFGSGTRLTVV.

The chain links TRBV11-2 to TRBJ1-1, with a possible D match to TRBD1 (6 bases). The V gene's germline CDR1 is SGHAT and CDR2 FQNNGV. The V gene lost 5 bases and the J gene lost 10 bases, with 23 bases spanning the gap. The CDR3 runs to 15 residues. The DNA of the CDR3 is TGTGCCAGCAGCCCCCCAGGGGCAAGTTTAACGGGAGCTTTCTTT. Amino acids: CASSPPGASLTGAFF.